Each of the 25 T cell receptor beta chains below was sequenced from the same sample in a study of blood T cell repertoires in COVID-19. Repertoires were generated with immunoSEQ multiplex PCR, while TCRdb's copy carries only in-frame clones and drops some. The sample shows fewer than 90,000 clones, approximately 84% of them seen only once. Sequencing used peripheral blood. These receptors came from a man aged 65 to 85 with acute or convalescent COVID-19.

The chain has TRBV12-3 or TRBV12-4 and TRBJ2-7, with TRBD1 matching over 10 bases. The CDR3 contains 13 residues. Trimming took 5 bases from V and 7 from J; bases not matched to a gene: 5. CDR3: CASSTRTGGEQYF. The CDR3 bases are TGTGCCAGCAGTACCCGGACAGGGGGGGAGCAGTACTTC.

The CDR3 spells CAISVGNSGTDTQYF. The CDR3 region has the DNA TGTGCCATCAGTGTTGGTAATAGCGGCACAGATACGCAGTATTTT. This chain connects TRBV10-3 to TRBJ2-3, with D perhaps TRBD2 (5 bases). The germline V gene encodes CDR1 ENHRY and CDR2 SYGVKD. V was cut by 4 bases and J by 1 base, with 12 bases left in between. The CDR3 length is 15 residues.

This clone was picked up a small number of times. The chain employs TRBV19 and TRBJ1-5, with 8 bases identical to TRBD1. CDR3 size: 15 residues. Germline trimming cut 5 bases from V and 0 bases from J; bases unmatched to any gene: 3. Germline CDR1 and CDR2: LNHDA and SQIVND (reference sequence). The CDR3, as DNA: TGTGCCAGTAGTGGACAGGGTTATAGCAATCAGCCCCAGCATTTT. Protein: CASSGQGYSNQPQHF.

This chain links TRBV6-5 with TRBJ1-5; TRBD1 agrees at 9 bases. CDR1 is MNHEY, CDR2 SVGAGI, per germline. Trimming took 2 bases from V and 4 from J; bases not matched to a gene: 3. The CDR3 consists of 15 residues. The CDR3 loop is CASSYGGTGNQPQHF. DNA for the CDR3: TGTGCCAGCAGTTACGGTGGGACAGGGAATCAGCCCCAGCATTTT.

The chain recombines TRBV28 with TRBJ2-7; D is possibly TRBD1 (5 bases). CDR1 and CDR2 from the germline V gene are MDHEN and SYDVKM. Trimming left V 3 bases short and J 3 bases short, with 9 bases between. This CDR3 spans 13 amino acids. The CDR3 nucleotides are TGTGCCAGCAGTTTCTATCAGGGCTACGAGCAGTACTTC. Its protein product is CASSFYQGYEQYF.

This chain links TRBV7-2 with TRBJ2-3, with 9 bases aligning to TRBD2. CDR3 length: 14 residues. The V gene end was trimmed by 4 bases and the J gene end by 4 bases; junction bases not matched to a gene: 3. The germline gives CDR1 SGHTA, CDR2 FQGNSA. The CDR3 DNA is TGTGCCAGCAGCTATAGCGGGAGCCCAGATACGCAGTATTTT. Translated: CASSYSGSPDTQYF.

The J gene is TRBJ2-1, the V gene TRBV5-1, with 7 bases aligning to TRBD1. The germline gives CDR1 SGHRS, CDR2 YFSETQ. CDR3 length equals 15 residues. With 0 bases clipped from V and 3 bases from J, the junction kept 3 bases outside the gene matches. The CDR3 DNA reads TGCGCCAGCAGCTTGGAAGGGACAGACTACAATGAGCAGTTCTTC. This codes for CASSLEGTDYNEQFF.

CDR3 amino acids: CASRQQGSNEKLFF. CDR3 DNA: TGTGCCAGCAGACAACAGGGGAGCAATGAAAAACTGTTTTTT. V usage is TRBV28 and J usage is TRBJ1-4, with 7 bases that match TRBD1. In germline, CDR1 is MDHEN, CDR2 SYDVKM. Unmatched junction bases numbered 6, after V lost 6 bases and J lost 5 bases. The CDR3 has 14 amino acids. Drawing the rest from reference TRBV28 and TRBJ1-4, the complete variable domain is DVKVTQSSRYLVKRTGEKVFLECVQDMDHENMFWYRQDPGLGLRLIYFSYDVKMKEKGDIPEGYSVSREKKERFSLILESASTNQTSMYLCASRQQGSNEKLFFGSGTQLSVL.

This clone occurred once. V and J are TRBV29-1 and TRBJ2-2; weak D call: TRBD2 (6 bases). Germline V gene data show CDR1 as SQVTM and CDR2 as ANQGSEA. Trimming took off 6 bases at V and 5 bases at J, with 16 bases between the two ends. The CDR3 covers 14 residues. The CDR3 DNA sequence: TGCAGCGTGGGATCCGGGACTGGAACCGGGGAGCTGTTTTTT. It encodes CSVGSGTGTGELFF.

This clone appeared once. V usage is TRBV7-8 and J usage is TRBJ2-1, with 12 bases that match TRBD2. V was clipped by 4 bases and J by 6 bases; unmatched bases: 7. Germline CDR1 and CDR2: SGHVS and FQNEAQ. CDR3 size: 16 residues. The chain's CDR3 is CASSSRLAGGSNEQFF. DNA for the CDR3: TGTGCCAGCAGCTCTCGGCTAGCGGGGGGGAGCAATGAGCAGTTCTTC.

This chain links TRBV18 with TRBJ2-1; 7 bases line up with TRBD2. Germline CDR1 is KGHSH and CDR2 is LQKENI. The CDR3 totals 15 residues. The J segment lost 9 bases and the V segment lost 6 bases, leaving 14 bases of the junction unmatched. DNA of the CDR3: TGTGCCAGCTCTCCCACCCGCCGGGAGCGGGGTGAGCAGTTCTTC. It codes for CASSPTRRERGEQFF. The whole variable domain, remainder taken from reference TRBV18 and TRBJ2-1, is NAGVMQNPRHLVRRRGQEARLRCSPMKGHSHVYWYRQLPEEGLKFMVYLQKENIIDESGMPKERFSAEFPKEGPSILRIQQVVRGDSAAYFCASSPTRRERGEQFFGPGTRLTVL.

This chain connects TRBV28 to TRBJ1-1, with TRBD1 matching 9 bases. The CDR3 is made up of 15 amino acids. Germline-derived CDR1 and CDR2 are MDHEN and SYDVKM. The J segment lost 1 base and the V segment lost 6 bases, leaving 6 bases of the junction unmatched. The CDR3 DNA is TGTGCCAGCAGACTGCCGGGACAGGGGAACACTGAAGCTTTCTTT. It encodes CASRLPGQGNTEAFF.

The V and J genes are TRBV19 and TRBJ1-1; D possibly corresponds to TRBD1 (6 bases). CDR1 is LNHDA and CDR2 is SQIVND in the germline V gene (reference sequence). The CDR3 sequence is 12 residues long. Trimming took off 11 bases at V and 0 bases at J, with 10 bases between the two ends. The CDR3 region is CAVQGLNTEAFF. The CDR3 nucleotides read TGTGCCGTACAGGGATTGAACACTGAAGCTTTCTTT. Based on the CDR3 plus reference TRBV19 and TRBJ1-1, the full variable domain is DGGITQSPKYLFRKEGQNVTLSCEQNLNHDAMYWYRQDPGQGLRLIYYSQIVNDFQKGDIAEGYSVSREKKESFPLTVTSAQKNPTAFYLCAVQGLNTEAFFGQGTRLTVV.

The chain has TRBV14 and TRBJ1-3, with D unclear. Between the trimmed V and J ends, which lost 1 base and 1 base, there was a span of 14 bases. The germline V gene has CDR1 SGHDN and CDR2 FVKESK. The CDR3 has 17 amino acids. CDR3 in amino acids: CASSQGLPLRSGNTIYF. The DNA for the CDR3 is TGTGCCAGCAGCCAAGGCCTCCCGCTTCGGTCTGGAAACACCATATATTTT.

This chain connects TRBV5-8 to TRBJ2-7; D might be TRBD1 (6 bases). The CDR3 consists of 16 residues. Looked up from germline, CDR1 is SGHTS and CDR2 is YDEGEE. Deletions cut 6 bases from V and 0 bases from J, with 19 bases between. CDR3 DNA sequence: TGTGCCAGCATCCAGACCGGGACACAACGCTCCTACGAGCAGTACTTC. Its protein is CASIQTGTQRSYEQYF.

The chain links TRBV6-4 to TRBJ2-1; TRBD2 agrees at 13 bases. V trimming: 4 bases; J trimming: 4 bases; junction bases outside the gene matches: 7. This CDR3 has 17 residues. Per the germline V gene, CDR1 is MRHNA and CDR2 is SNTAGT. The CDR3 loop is CASSGPGLAGSYNEQFF. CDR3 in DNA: TGTGCCAGCAGTGGCCCGGGACTAGCGGGAAGTTACAATGAGCAGTTCTTC.

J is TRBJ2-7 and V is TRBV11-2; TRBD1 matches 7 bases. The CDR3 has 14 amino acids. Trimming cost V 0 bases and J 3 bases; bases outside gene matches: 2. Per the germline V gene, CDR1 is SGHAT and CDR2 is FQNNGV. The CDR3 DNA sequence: TGTGCCAGCAGCTTAGATCCAGGGGGCTACGAGCAGTACTTC. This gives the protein CASSLDPGGYEQYF.

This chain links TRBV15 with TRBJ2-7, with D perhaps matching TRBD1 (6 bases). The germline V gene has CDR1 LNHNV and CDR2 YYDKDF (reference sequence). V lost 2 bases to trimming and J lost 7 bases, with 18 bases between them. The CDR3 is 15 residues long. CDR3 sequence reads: CATSRPGTPSEEQYF. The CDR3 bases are TGTGCCACCAGCAGACCTGGGACACCCTCTGAAGAGCAGTACTTC.

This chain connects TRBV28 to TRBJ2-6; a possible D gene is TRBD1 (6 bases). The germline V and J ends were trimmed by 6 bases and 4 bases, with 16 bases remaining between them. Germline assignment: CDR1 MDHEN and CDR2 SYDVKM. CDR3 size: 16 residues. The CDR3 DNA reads TGTGCCAGCAGATCCTACAGGGCGTCAGGGGCCAACGTCCTGACTTTC. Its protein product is CASRSYRASGANVLTF. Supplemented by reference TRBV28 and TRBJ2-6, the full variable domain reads DVKVTQSSRYLVKRTGEKVFLECVQDMDHENMFWYRQDPGLGLRLIYFSYDVKMKEKGDIPEGYSVSREKKERFSLILESASTNQTSMYLCASRSYRASGANVLTFGAGSRLTVL.

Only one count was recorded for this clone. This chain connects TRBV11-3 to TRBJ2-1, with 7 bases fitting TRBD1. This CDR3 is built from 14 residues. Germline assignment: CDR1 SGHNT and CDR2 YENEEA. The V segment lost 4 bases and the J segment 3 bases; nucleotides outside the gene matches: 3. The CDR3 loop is CASSSQGNYNEQFF. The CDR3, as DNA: TGTGCCAGCAGCTCACAGGGGAACTACAATGAGCAGTTCTTC.

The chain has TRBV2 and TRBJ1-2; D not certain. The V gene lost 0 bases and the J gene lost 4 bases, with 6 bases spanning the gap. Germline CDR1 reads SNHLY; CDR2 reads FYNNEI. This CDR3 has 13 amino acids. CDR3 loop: CASSEATPYGYTF. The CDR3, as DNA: TGTGCCAGCAGTGAAGCGACACCCTATGGCTACACCTTC. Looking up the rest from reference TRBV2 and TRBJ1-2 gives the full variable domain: EPEVTQTPSHQVTQMGQEVILRCVPISNHLYFYWYRQILGQKVEFLVSFYNNEISEKSEIFDDQFSVERPDGSNFTLKIRSTKLEDSAMYFCASSEATPYGYTFGSGTRLTVV.

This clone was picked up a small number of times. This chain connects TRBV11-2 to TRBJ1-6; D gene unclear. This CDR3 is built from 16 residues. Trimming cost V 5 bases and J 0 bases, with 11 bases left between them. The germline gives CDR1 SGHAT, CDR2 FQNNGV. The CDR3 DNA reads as TGTGCCAGCAGCCGTTATCAGGACTCCTATAATTCACCCCTCCACTTT. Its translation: CASSRYQDSYNSPLHF.

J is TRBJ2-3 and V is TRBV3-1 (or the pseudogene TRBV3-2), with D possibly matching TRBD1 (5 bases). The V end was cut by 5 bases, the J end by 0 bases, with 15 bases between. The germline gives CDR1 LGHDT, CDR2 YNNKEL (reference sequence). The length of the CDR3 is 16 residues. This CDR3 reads CASSKRGRASTDTQYF. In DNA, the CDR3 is TGTGCCAGCAGCAAAAGAGGCAGGGCTAGCACAGATACGCAGTATTTT.

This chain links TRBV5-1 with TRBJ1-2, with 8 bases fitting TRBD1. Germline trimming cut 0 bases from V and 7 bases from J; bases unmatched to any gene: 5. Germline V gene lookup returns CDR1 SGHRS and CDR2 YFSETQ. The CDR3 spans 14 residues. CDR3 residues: CASSLEGQDGGYTF. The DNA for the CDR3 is TGCGCCAGCAGCTTGGAGGGACAGGATGGTGGCTACACCTTC.

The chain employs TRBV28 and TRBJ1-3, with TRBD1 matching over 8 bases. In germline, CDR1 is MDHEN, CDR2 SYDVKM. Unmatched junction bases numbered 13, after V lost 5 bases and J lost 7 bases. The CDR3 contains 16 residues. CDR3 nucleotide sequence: TGTGCCAGCAGTCTTGATAACAGGGGGTTCCGGAACACCATATATTTT. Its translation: CASSLDNRGFRNTIYF.